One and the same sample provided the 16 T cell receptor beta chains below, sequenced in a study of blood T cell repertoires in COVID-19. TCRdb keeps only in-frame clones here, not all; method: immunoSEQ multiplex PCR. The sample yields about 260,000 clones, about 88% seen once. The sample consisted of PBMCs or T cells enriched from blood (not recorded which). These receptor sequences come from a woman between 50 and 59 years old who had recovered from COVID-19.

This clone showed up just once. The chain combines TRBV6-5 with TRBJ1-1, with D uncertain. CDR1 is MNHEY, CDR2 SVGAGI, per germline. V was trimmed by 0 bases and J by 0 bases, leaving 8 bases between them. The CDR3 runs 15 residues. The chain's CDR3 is CASSYSGGMNTEAFF. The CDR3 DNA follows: TGTGCCAGCAGTTACTCGGGCGGGATGAACACTGAAGCTTTCTTT.

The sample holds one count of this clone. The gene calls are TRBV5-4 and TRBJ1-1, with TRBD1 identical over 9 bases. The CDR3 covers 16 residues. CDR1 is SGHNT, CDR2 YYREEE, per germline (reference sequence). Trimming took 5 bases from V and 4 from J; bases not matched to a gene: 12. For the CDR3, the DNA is TGTGCCAGCAGACTGGATTTACAGGGGGCAGTCACTGAAGCTTTCTTT. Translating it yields CASRLDLQGAVTEAFF.

The DNA for the CDR3 is TGTGCCAGCAGTGAAGAAGCAGGGCCGGTCTATGGCTACACCTTC. It yields the protein CASSEEAGPVYGYTF. V usage is TRBV2 and J usage is TRBJ1-2, with a tentative D call TRBD1 (5 bases). The V end lost 1 base, the J end lost 4 bases, and 13 bases lay between the germline ends. Germline V gene lookup returns CDR1 SNHLY and CDR2 FYNNEI. The CDR3 length is 15 residues.

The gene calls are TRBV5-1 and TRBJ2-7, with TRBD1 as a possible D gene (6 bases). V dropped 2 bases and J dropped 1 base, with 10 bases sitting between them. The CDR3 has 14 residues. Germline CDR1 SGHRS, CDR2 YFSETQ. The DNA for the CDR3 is TGCGCCAGCAGCTTCGGGGACACATCCTACGAGCAGTACTTC. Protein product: CASSFGDTSYEQYF. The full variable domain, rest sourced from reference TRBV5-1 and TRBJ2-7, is KAGVTQTPRYLIKTRGQQVTLSCSPISGHRSVSWYQQTPGQGLQFLFEYFSETQRNKGNFPGRFSGRQFSNSRSEMNVSTLELGDSALYLCASSFGDTSYEQYFGPGTRLTVT.

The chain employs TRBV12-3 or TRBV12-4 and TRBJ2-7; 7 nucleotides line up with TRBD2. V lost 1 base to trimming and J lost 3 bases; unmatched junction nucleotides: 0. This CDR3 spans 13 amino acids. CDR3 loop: CASSLGTSYEQYF. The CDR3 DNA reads TGTGCCAGCAGTTTAGGGACTAGCTACGAGCAGTACTTC.

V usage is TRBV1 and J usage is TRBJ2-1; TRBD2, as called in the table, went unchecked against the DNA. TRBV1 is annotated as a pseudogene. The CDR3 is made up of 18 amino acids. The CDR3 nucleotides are TGCACCAGCAGCCAAGATGGAACTAGCGGGAATCGGAAGGGTGAGCAGTTCTTC. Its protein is CTSSQDGTSGNRKGEQFF.

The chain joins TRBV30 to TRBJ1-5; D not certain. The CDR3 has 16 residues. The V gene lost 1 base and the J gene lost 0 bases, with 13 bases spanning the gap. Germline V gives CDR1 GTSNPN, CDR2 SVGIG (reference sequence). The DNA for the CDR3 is TGTGCCTGGAGTGCCCGACCCGGGTATAGCAATCAGCCCCAGCATTTT. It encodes CAWSARPGYSNQPQHF.

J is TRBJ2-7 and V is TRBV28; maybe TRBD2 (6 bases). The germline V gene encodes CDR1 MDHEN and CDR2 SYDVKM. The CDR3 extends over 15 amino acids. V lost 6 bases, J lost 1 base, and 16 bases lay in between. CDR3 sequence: CASRNQGLRSYEQYF. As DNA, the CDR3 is TGTGCCAGCAGGAATCAGGGACTGCGGTCCTACGAGCAGTACTTC. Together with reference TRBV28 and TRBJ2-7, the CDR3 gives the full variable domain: DVKVTQSSRYLVKRTGEKVFLECVQDMDHENMFWYRQDPGLGLRLIYFSYDVKMKEKGDIPEGYSVSREKKERFSLILESASTNQTSMYLCASRNQGLRSYEQYFGPGTRLTVT.

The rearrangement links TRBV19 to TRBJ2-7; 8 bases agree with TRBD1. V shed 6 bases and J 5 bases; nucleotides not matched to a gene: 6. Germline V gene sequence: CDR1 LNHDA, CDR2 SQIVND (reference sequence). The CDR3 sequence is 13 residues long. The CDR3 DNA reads TGTGCCAGTAGCAGGGGGCAGAACCACGAGCAGTACTTC. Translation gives CASSRGQNHEQYF.

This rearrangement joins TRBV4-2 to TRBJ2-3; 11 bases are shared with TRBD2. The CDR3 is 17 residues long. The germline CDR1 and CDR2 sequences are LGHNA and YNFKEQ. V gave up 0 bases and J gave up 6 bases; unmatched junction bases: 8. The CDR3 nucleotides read TGTGCCAGCAGCCAAGATTTACTAGCGGGAGTCGGGGATACGCAGTATTTT. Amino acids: CASSQDLLAGVGDTQYF.

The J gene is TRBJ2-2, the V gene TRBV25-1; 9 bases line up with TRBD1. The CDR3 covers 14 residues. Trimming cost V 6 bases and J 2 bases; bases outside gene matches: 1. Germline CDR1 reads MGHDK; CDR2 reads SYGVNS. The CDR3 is CASRDRGNTGELFF. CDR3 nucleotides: TGTGCCAGCAGGGACAGGGGAAACACCGGGGAGCTGTTTTTT.

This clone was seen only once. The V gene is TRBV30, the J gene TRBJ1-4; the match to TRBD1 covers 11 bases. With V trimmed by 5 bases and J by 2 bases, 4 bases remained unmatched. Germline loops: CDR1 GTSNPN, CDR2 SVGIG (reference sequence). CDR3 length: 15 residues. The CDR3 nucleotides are TGTGCCTGGTCCGGACAGGGGGCCACTAATGAAAAACTGTTTTTT. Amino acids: CAWSGQGATNEKLFF.

The CDR3 loop reads CASSLGTNQYEQYF. DNA of the CDR3: TGTGCCAGCAGCTTAGGGACAAATCAATACGAGCAGTACTTC. The genes are TRBV7-6 and TRBJ2-7; tentatively, D is TRBD1 (5 bases). Germline V gene data show CDR1 as SGHVS and CDR2 as FNYEAQ. The CDR3 is 14 residues long. Trimming left V 1 base short and J 4 bases short, with 11 bases between.

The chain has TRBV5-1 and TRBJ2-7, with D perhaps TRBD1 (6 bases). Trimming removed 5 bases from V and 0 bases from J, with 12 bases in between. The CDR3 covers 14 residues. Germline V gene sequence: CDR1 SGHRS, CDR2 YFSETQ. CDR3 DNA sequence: TGCGCCAGCAGAACCGGGACAAGCTCCTACGAGCAGTACTTC. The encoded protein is CASRTGTSSYEQYF. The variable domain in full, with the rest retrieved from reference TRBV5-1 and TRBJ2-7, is KAGVTQTPRYLIKTRGQQVTLSCSPISGHRSVSWYQQTPGQGLQFLFEYFSETQRNKGNFPGRFSGRQFSNSRSEMNVSTLELGDSALYLCASRTGTSSYEQYFGPGTRLTVT.

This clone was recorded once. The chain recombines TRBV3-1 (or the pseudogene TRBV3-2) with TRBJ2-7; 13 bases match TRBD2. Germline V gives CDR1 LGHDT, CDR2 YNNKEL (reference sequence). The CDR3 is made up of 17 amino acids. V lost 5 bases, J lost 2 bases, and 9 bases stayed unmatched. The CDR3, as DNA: TGTGCCAGCAGCGCATCCCGGGGACTAGCGGGGACCTACGAGCAGTACTTC. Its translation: CASSASRGLAGTYEQYF.

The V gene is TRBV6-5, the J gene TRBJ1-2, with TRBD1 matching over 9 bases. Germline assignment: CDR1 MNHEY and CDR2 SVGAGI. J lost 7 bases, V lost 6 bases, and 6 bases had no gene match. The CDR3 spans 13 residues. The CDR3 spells CASSWDRDRGYTF. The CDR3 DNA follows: TGTGCCAGCAGCTGGGACAGGGACCGTGGCTACACCTTC.